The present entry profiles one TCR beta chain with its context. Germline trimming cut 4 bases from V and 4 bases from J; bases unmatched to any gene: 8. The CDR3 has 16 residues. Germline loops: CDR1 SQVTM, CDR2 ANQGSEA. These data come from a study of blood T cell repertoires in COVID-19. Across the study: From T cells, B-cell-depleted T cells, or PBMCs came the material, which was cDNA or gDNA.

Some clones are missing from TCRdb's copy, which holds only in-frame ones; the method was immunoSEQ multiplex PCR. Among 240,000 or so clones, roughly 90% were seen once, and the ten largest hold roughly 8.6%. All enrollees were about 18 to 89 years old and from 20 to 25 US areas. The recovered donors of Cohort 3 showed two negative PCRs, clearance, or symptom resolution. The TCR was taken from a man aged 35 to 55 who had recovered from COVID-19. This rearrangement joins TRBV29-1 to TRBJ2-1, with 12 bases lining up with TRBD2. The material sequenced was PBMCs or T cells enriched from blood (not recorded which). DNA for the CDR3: TGCAGCGTTGTCCCGAGTGGACTAGCGGGATACAATGAGCAGTTCTTC. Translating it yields CSVVPSGLAGYNEQFF.